The T cell receptor (beta chain) under discussion was sequenced for a study of OX40 agonist ivuxolimab in advanced cancers. Sequencing used immunoSEQ multiplex PCR; TCRdb keeps in-frame clones, though not all of them. The data show 95,000 to 100,000 clones, 70% to 85% seen once. In this sample, this clone turned up a few times. The CDR3 spans 15 residues. The germline V gene encodes CDR1 GTSNPN and CDR2 SVGIG (reference sequence). The V gene end was trimmed by 1 base and the J gene end by 7 bases; junction bases not matched to a gene: 12. The sequence was collected from an adult with an advanced solid tumor such as melanoma, head and neck, liver or kidney cancer. The source material was CD4+ or CD8+ T cells sorted from blood, sampled in a trial of the OX40 agonist ivuxolimab. The gene calls are TRBV30 and TRBJ1-2; 7 nucleotides agree with TRBD1. CDR3 coding DNA: TGTGCCTGGAGTGGAACCCCGGGACAGCTACGTGGCTACACCTTC. Translating gives CAWSGTPGQLRGYTF.